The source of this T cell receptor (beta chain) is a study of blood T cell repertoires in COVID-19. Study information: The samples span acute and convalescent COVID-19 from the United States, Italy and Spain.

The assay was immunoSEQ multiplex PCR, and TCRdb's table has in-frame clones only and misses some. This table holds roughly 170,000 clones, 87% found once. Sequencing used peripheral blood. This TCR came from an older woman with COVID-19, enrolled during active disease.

DNA for the CDR3: TGTGCCAGCAGCCAAGGTTATCCGTCCAACTATGGCTACACCTTC. Its translation is CASSQGYPSNYGYTF. This chain connects TRBV3-1 (or the pseudogene TRBV3-2) to TRBJ1-2; D not certain. The CDR3 runs to 15 residues. Germline assignment: CDR1 LGHDT and CDR2 YNNKEL (reference sequence). Trimming cost V 1 base and J 2 bases, with 11 bases left between them.